This record covers a single T cell receptor (beta chain). This entry is derived from a study of blood T cell repertoires in COVID-19. Whole-study context: Italy, Spain and the United States were the sources of the convalescent and acute COVID-19 samples.

Original processing notes: Amplified reference gene primers provided the basis for estimating nucleated cell counts. The protocol was immunoSEQ multiplex PCR, while the TCRdb copy is restricted to in-frame clones and leaves out a portion. From that table come the V and J calls and clone size; the DNA was used to work out D and trimming. The table records roughly 60,000 clones, roughly four fifths of them present only once. The specimen sequenced was peripheral blood. This sequence was found in a man older than 75 with acute or convalescent COVID-19.

The CDR3 coding sequence is TGTGCCAGCAGCCGCCGGCCTAAGGATGGCAGGCTGGCGAACACTGAAGCTTTCTTT. It is translated as CASSRRPKDGRLANTEAFF. V usage is TRBV3-1 (or the pseudogene TRBV3-2) and J usage is TRBJ1-1; no definite D call. The CDR3 covers 19 residues. With 4 bases removed from V and 1 base from J, the gap between germline ends came to 25 bases. Looked up from germline, CDR1 is LGHDT and CDR2 is YNNKEL (reference sequence).